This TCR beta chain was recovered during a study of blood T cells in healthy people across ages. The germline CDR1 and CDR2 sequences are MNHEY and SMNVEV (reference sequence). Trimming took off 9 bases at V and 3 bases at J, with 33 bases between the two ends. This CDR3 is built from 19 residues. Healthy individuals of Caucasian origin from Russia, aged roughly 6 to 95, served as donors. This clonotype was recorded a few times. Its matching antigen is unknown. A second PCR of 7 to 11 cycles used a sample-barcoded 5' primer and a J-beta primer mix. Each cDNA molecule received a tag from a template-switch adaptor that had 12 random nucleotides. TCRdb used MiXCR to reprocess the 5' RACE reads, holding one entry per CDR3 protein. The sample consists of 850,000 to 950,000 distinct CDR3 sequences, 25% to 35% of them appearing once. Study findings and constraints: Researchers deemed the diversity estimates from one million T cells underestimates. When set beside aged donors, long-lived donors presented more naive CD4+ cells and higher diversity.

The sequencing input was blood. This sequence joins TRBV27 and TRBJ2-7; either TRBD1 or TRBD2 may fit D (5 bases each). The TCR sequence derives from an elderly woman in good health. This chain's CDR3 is CASRTIRGDLRYPLYEQYF. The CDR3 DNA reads TGTGCCAGTCGGACCATCCGAGGGGACCTACGGTACCCCCTCTACGAGCAGTACTTC.